The rows below give T cell receptor beta chains drawn from one sample of a study of regulatory T cells in long-lasting Graves disease. TCRdb independently ran MiXCR on the multiplex PCR reads; one entry per CDR3 protein. The sample records approximately 350,000 distinct CDR3 sequences, 10% to 15% being singletons. These sequences were also reported in another study, on T cells in Graves' hyperthyroidism and ophthalmopathy.

Sequences were derived from peripheral blood mononuclear cells (PBMCs), sampled at new diagnosis, from a patient treated with antithyroid drugs. The receptor source for this set is a woman aged 18-30 years with Graves disease. The CDR3 runs from the conserved cysteine through the conserved F or W. The D gene is left open where the match is weak. Size values are once, few and many counts, or a class for expanded clones, and some rows have none.

V	length	D	J	size	DNA	CDR3
TRBV27	19	TRBD1	TRBJ2-7	many	TGTGCCAGCAGTTCCGCAAAGGACAGGGTCATATCCCCTCTCTACGAGCAGTACTTC	CASSSAKDRVISPLYEQYF
TRBV7-9	15	.	TRBJ2-2	.	TGTGCCAGCAGCTTAGACGCCGTGGGGGCCGGGGAGCTGTTTTTT	CASSLDAVGAGELFF
TRBV6-2/TRBV6-3	16	TRBD2	TRBJ2-2	many	TGTGCCAGCAGTTCTAGCGGGAGAGTGGACACCGGGGAGCTGTTTTTT	CASSSSGRVDTGELFF
TRBV12-3/TRBV12-4	15	.	TRBJ2-7	many	TGTGCCAGCAGTCCCTCGGGGGATCGATCCTACGAGCAGTACTTC	CASSPSGDRSYEQYF
TRBV7-2	13	TRBD1	TRBJ1-2	many	TGTGCCAGCAGCCAAATGACAGGGCTCCGCTACACCTTC	CASSQMTGLRYTF
TRBV20-1	13	.	TRBJ2-7	many	TGCAGTGCTAGAGATCTACTAGAGCGCGAGCAGTACTTC	CSARDLLEREQYF
TRBV28	16	.	TRBJ1-1	many	TGTGCCAGCAGTTTCGGAGGAACGCCGGGCTTCTCTGAAGCTTTCTTT	CASSFGGTPGFSEAFF
TRBV6-2/TRBV6-3	16	TRBD1	TRBJ2-2	few	TGTGCCAGCAGTTACCCACAGGGGTACGGGTCCGGGGAGCTGTTTTTT	CASSYPQGYGSGELFF
TRBV28	18	TRBD2	TRBJ2-5	few	TGTGCCAGCAGTTTATTGTTCGGGACTAGCGGGATGCAAGAGACCCAGTACTTC	CASSLLFGTSGMQETQYF
TRBV7-8	15	.	TRBJ1-4	few	TGTGCCAGCAGCTTAGAGTCCCCGGTAGATGAAAAACTGTTTTTT	CASSLESPVDEKLFF
TRBV3-1	15	.	TRBJ2-1	many	TGTGCCAGCAGCCAAGAGCCTAGCACCTACAATGAGCAGTTCTTC	CASSQEPSTYNEQFF
TRBV12-3/TRBV12-4	14	.	TRBJ1-1	many	TGTGCCAGCAGTTTCTCGGGGGGCTCCACTGAAGCTTTCTTT	CASSFSGGSTEAFF
TRBV29-1	12	.	TRBJ2-5	few	TGCAGCGTTGAACAGCATGAAGAGACCCAGTACTTC	CSVEQHEETQYF
TRBV30	14	TRBD1	TRBJ1-2	many	TGTGCCTGGAGTTGGACAGGGGCTCTCTCGGGCTACACCTTC	CAWSWTGALSGYTF
TRBV6-1	14	.	TRBJ1-1	many	TGTGCCAGCAGTGAAGGTCTCAGGAACACTGAAGCTTTCTTT	CASSEGLRNTEAFF
TRBV7-2	17	.	TRBJ1-5	many	TGTGCCAGCAGCTTAGAAGCGGGTCATTATAGCAATCAGCCCCAGCATTTT	CASSLEAGHYSNQPQHF
TRBV12-3/TRBV12-4	17	TRBD1	TRBJ2-1	many	TGTGCCAGCAGTCCTCTCGAGGGGGCAGAAGACTACAATGAGCAGTTCTTC	CASSPLEGAEDYNEQFF
TRBV6-5	15	.	TRBJ1-2	.	TGTGCCAGCAGTTCCCCGGGCCGGACGGACTATGACTACACCTTC	CASSSPGRTDYDYTF
TRBV7-9	14	.	TRBJ1-2	.	TGTGCCAGCAGCCCCCCCCCCCTAACTTATGGCTACACCTTC	CASSPPPLTYGYTF
TRBV20-1	15	.	TRBJ1-4	many	TGCAGTGCTAGCTCCGGGGGTGGAGGTTCCGAAAAACTGTTTTTT	CSASSGGGGSEKLFF
TRBV10-3	14	.	TRBJ1-1	many	TGTGCCATCAGTGAGTTTTGGGGGAACACTGAAGCTTTCTTT	CAISEFWGNTEAFF
TRBV14	13	.	TRBJ1-1	many	TGTGCCAGCAGTCGCCTACAGGGCCCCGAAGCTTTCTTT	CASSRLQGPEAFF
TRBV2	14	.	TRBJ1-1	many	TGTGCCAGCGGAGCGATCCTACTGAACACTGAAGCTTTCTTT	CASGAILLNTEAFF
TRBV27	9	.	TRBJ2-7	many	TGTTCCCATTCCTACGAGCAGTACTTC	CSHSYEQYF
TRBV27	14	.	TRBJ1-5	many	TGTGCCAGCAGCATGAATCTAAGCAATCAGCCCCAGCATTTT	CASSMNLSNQPQHF
TRBV13	15	TRBD2	TRBJ2-7	.	TGTGCCAGCAGCTTCCTAGCGGGAGGTTCCTACGAGCAGTACTTC	CASSFLAGGSYEQYF
TRBV9	14	.	TRBJ2-7	few	TGTGCCAGCAGCGTAGATGGTTCCTCCTACGAGCAGTACTTC	CASSVDGSSYEQYF
TRBV6-4	18	TRBD2	TRBJ2-7	many	TGTGCCAGCAGTGACTATATTTGGACTAGCGGAAGCTCCTACGAGCAGTACTTC	CASSDYIWTSGSSYEQYF
TRBV20-1	13	.	TRBJ1-3	many	TGCAGTGCGCTGCCCCAGTACAGAAACACCATATATTTT	CSALPQYRNTIYF
TRBV28	15	.	TRBJ2-7	many	TGTGCCAGCAGTTTTCGGCGTTATTACTCCTACGAGCAGTACTTC	CASSFRRYYSYEQYF
TRBV6-1	15	.	TRBJ1-5	many	TGTGCCAGCAGGAGGACAGCTGGGGGCAATCAGCCCCAGCATTTT	CASRRTAGGNQPQHF
TRBV6-1	15	TRBD2	TRBJ2-1	many	TGTGCCAGCAGCTTACTAGCGGGGGGTCAGGATGAGCAGTTCTTC	CASSLLAGGQDEQFF
TRBV15	12	.	TRBJ1-1	.	TGTGCCACCAGCAGATTCGAGGGACAAACTTTCTTT	CATSRFEGQTFF
TRBV14	15	.	TRBJ2-3	few	TGTGCCAGCAGCGTACCGGGCGTCGTGGCGGATACGCAGTATTTT	CASSVPGVVADTQYF
TRBV24-1	14	TRBD1	TRBJ2-7	.	TGTGCCACCTCTTTAGGGGGCTCCAAATCAGAGCAGTACTTC	CATSLGGSKSEQYF
TRBV5-1	15	.	TRBJ2-3	many	TGCGCCAGCAGCTTGGAGGACAGTAGCACAGATACGCAGTATTTT	CASSLEDSSTDTQYF
TRBV7-9	13	TRBD1	TRBJ1-1	many	TGTGCCAGCAGCTGGACAGGGGCTGTTGAAGCTTTCTTT	CASSWTGAVEAFF
TRBV6-2/TRBV6-3	15	.	TRBJ1-5	many	TGTGCCAGCAGCGACGGGGAGTATAGCAATCAGCCCCAGCATTTT	CASSDGEYSNQPQHF
TRBV4-3	15	TRBD1	TRBJ1-1	few	TGCGCCAGCAGCCGATTTGGACAGGGGGCGTCTGAAGCTTTCTTT	CASSRFGQGASEAFF
TRBV29-1	10	.	TRBJ1-1	.	TGCAGCGTCACGGGTACTGAAGCTTTCTTT	CSVTGTEAFF
TRBV2	13	.	TRBJ2-1	many	TGTGCCAGCACCAAGGGCCTCAGGAATGAGCAGTTCTTC	CASTKGLRNEQFF
TRBV19	15	.	TRBJ1-2	many	TGTGCCAGTAGTCTACTCGGACAAGCGGGGTATGGCTACACCTTC	CASSLLGQAGYGYTF
TRBV6-1	14	.	TRBJ2-1	.	TGTGCCAGCAGCAAGGACTTCTCCTACAATGAGCAGTTCTTC	CASSKDFSYNEQFF
TRBV2	15	.	TRBJ2-1	many	TGTGCCAGCACCAGCGGGTACAGCTCCTACAATGAGCAGTTCTTC	CASTSGYSSYNEQFF
TRBV30	13	.	TRBJ2-1	many	TGTGCCTGGAGTGTACAGGTTTCCGGGGGGCAGTTCTTC	CAWSVQVSGGQFF
TRBV29-1	11	.	TRBJ1-2	few	TGCAGCGTTTTAAATAACTATGGCTACACCTTC	CSVLNNYGYTF
TRBV29-1	15	.	TRBJ2-1	.	TGCAGCGTTGGGTTCGGCGGGTTTAGTGTCAGTGAGCAGTTCTTC	CSVGFGGFSVSEQFF
TRBV7-9	17	TRBD2	TRBJ2-7	many	TGTGCCAGCAGCTCCCCCCAGGGAGGGAGGGACCTCTACGAGCAGTACTTC	CASSSPQGGRDLYEQYF
TRBV20-1	15	.	TRBJ2-3	few	TGCAGTGCTAGAGTCACCAGGGTGATTATGGATACGCAGTATTTT	CSARVTRVIMDTQYF
TRBV6-1	13	.	TRBJ1-2	many	TGTGCCAGCAGAGAGGGACGGATCTATGGCTACACCTTC	CASREGRIYGYTF
TRBV12-3/TRBV12-4	14	.	TRBJ2-3	many	TGTGCCAGCACCAGGTCCACTAGCACAGATACGCAGTATTTT	CASTRSTSTDTQYF
TRBV27	12	TRBD2	TRBJ2-7	.	TGTGCCAGCACGGGGGGGCCCTACGAGCAGTACTTC	CASTGGPYEQYF
TRBV2	18	TRBD1	TRBJ1-6	.	TGTGCCAGCAGTGATAGACAGGGGATTGGACTAAATAATTCACCCCTCCACTTT	CASSDRQGIGLNNSPLHF
TRBV13	16	.	TRBJ1-6	.	TGTGCCAGCAGCGGCCGCGGGGGGTATGTGAATTCACCCCTCCACTTT	CASSGRGGYVNSPLHF
TRBV4-3	15	.	TRBJ2-3	.	TGCGCCAGCAGCCCCGGGGCTACCGGGGCAGATACGCAGTATTTT	CASSPGATGADTQYF
TRBV9	17	.	TRBJ1-1	many	TGTGCCAGCAGCGTAGACCCTGACGGGTTTGTTACCACTGAAGCTTTCTTT	CASSVDPDGFVTTEAFF
TRBV28	14	.	TRBJ2-7	many	TGTGCCAGCAGTACCCGACAGAGCTCCTACGAGCAGTACTTC	CASSTRQSSYEQYF
TRBV4-1	13	TRBD1	TRBJ1-1	.	TGCGCCAGCAGCCAAGGACAGGGCACTGGAGCTTTCTTT	CASSQGQGTGAFF
TRBV20-1	15	TRBD2	TRBJ2-1	many	TGCAGTGCCCACTCAAGTTACCCGGGGGGGAATGAGCAGTTCTTC	CSAHSSYPGGNEQFF